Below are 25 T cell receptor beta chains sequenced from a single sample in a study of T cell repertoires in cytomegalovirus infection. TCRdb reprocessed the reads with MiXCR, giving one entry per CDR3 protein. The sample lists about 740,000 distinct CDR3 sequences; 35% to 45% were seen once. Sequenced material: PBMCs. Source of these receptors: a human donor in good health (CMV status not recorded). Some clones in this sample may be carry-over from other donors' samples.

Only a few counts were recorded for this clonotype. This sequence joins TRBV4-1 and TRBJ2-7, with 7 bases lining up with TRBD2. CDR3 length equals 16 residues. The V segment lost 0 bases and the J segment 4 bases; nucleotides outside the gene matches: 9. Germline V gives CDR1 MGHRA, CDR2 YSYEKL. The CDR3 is CASSQDEGRAAYEQYF. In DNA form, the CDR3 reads TGCGCCAGCAGCCAAGATGAGGGGAGGGCGGCATACGAGCAGTACTTC.

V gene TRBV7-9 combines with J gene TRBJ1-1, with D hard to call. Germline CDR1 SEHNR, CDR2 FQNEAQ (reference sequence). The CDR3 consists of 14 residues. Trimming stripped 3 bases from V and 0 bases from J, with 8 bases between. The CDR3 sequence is CASSFMVLNTEAFF. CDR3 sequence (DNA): TGTGCCAGCAGCTTTATGGTCTTGAACACTGAAGCTTTCTTT.

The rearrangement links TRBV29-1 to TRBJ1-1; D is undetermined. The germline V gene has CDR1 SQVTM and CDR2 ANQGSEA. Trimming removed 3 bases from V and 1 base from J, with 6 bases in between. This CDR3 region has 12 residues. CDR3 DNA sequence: TGCAGCGTTGATTCGGGGAACACTGAAGCTTTCTTT. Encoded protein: CSVDSGNTEAFF.

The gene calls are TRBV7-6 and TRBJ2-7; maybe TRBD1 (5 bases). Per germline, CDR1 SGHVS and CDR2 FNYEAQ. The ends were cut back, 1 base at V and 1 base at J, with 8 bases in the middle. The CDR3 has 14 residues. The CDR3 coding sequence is TGTGCCAGCAGCTTAGACGCAGGGTCCTACGAGCAGTACTTC. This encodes CASSLDAGSYEQYF.

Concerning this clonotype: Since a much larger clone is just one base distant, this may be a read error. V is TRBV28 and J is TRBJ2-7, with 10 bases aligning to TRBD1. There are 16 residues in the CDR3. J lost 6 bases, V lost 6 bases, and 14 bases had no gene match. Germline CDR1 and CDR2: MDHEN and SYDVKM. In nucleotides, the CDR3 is TGTGCCAGCAGATCTTCCGGGACAGGGGATGTCCTCGAGCAGTACTTC. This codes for CASRSSGTGDVLEQYF.

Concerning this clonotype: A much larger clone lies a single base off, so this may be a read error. The CDR3 sequence: CASSLGASVPTGELIF. In DNA form, the CDR3 reads TGTGCCAGCAGCTTAGGGGCTAGCGTACCGACCGGGGAGCTGATTTTT. The chain couples TRBV7-8 to TRBJ2-2; D is possibly TRBD2 (6 bases). CDR1 is SGHVS and CDR2 is FQNEAQ in the germline V gene. The CDR3 extends over 16 amino acids.

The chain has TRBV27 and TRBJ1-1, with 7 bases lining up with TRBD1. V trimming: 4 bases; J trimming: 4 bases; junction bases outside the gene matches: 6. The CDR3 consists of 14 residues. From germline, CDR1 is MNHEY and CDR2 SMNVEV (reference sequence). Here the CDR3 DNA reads TGTGCCAGCAGTTCGACAGGGATGGGCACTGAAGCTTTCTTT. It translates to CASSSTGMGTEAFF.

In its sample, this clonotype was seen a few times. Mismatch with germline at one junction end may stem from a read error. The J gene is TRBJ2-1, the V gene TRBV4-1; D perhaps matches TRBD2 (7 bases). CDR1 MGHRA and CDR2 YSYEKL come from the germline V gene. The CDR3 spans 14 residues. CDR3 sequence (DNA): TGCGCCAGCAGCCCCGAGGGGGGGCGGTATGAACAGTTCTTC. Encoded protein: CASSPEGGRYEQFF.

CDR3: CASSPQQGGFSGANVLTF. CDR3 DNA sequence: TGTGCCAGCAGCCCCCAACAGGGGGGATTCTCCGGGGCCAACGTCCTGACTTTC. The chain links TRBV5-4 to TRBJ2-6, with 8 bases that match TRBD1. Germline loops: CDR1 SGHNT, CDR2 YYREEE (reference sequence). CDR3 length: 18 amino acids. Germline trimming cut 4 bases from V and 4 bases from J; bases unmatched to any gene: 13.

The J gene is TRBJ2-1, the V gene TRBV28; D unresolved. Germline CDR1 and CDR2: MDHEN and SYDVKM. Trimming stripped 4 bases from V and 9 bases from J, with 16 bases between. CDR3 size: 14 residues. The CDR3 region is CASSSINPGPEQFF. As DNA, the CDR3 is TGTGCCAGCAGTTCTATAAACCCCGGGCCTGAGCAGTTCTTC.

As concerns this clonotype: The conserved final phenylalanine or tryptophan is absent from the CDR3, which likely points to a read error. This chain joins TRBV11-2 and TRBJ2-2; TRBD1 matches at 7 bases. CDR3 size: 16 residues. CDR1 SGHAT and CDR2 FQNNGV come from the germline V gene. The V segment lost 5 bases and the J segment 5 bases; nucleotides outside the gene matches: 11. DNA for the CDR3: TGTGCCAGCAGCGCGCCCGGGACAGATTATACCGGGGAGCTGTTTTGT. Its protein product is CASSAPGTDYTGELFC.

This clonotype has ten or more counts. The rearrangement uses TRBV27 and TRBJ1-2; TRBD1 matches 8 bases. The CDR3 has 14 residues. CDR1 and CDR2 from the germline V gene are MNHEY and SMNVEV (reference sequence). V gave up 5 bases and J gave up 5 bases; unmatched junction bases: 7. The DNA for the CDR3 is TGTGCCAGCAGTCCGACAGGGGTGAGGTATGGCTACACCTTC. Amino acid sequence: CASSPTGVRYGYTF.

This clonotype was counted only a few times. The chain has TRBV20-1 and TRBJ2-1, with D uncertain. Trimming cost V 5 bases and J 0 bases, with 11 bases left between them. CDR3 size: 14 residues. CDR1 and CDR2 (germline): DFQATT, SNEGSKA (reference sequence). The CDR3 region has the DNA TGCAGTGCTCCAAGCCCTCTCTCCTACAATGAGCAGTTCTTC. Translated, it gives CSAPSPLSYNEQFF.

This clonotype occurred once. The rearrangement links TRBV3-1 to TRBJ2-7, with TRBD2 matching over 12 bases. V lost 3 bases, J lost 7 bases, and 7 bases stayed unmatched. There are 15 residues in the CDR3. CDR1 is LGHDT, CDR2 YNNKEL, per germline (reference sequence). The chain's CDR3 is CASSQTTSGGGEQYF. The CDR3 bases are TGTGCCAGCAGCCAGACGACTAGCGGGGGAGGTGAGCAGTACTTC.

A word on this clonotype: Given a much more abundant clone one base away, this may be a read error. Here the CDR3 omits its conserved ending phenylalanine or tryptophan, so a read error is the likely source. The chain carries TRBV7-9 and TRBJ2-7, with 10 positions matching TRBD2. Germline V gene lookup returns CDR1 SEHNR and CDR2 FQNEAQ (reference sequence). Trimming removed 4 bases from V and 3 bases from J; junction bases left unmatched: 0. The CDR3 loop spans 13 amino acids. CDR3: CASSSSGGYEQYL. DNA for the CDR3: TGTGCCAGCAGCTCTAGCGGGGGCTACGAGCAGTACTTA.

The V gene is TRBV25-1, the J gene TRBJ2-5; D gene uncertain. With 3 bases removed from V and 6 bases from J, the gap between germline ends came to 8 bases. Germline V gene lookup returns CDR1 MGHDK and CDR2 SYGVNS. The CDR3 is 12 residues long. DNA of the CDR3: TGTGCCAGCAGTGATTACACGAAGACCCAGTACTTC. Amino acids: CASSDYTKTQYF.

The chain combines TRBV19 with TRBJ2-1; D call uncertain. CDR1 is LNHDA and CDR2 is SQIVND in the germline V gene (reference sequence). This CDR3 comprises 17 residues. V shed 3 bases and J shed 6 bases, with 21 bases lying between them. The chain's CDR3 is CASSMVYDSSLANEQFF. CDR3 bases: TGTGCCAGTAGTATGGTTTACGACTCATCTCTTGCCAATGAGCAGTTCTTC.

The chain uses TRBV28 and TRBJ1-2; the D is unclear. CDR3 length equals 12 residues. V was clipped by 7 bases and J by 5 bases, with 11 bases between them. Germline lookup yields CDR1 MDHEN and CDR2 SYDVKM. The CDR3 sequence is CASTLQPYGYTF. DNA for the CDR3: TGTGCCAGCACCTTACAGCCTTATGGCTACACCTTC.

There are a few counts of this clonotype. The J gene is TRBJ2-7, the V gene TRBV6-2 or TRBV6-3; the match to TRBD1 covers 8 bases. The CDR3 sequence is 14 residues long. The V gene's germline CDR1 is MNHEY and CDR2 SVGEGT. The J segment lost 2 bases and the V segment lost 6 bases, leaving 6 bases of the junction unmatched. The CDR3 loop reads CASSQTGETYEQYF. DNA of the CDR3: TGTGCCAGCAGCCAGACAGGGGAGACCTACGAGCAGTACTTC.

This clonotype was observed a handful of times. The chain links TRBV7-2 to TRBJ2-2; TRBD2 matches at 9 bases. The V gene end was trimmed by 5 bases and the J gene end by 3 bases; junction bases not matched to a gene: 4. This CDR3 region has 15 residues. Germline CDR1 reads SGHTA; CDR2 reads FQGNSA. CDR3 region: CASSIGLAHTGELFF. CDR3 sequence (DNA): TGTGCCAGCAGCATAGGACTAGCGCACACCGGGGAGCTGTTTTTT.

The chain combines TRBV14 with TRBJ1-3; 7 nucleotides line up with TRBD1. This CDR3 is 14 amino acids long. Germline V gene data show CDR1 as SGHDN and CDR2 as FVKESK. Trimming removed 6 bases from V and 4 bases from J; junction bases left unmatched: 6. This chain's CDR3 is CASSHRGGGNTIYF. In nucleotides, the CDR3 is TGTGCCAGCAGTCACAGGGGAGGCGGAAACACCATATATTTT. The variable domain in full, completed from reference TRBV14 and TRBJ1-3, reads EAGVTQFPSHSVIEKGQTVTLRCDPISGHDNLYWYRRVMGKEIKFLLHFVKESKQDESGMPNNRFLAERTGGTYSTLKVQPAELEDSGVYFCASSHRGGGNTIYFGEGSWLTVV.

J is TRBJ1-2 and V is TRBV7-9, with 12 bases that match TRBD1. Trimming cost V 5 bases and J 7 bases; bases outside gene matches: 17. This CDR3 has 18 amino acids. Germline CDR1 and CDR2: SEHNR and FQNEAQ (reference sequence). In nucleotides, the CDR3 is TGTGCCAGCAGCGTCCACCGGGACAGGGGGCCGGGTGTTTCTGGCTACACCTTC. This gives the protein CASSVHRDRGPGVSGYTF.

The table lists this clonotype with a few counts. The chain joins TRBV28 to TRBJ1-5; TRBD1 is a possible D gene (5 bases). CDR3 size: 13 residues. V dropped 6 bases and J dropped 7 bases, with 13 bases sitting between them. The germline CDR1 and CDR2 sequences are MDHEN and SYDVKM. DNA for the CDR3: TGTGCCAGCAGCGAGGTCCGGGACCAGCCCCAGCATTTT. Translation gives CASSEVRDQPQHF.

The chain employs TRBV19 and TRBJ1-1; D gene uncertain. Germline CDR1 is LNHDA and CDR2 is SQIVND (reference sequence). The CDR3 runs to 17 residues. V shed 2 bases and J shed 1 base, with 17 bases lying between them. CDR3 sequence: CASSIRVTKGSNTEAFF. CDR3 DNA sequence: TGTGCCAGTAGTATACGGGTGACCAAGGGATCGAACACTGAAGCTTTCTTT.

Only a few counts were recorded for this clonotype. CDR3 region: CASTAHSGTVNEKLFF. The CDR3 DNA follows: TGTGCCAGCACCGCACACTCCGGGACAGTAAATGAAAAACTGTTTTTT. The rearrangement links TRBV27 to TRBJ1-4, with 7 bases matching TRBD1. This CDR3 has 16 amino acids. From germline, CDR1 is MNHEY and CDR2 SMNVEV (reference sequence). Trimming took 7 bases from V and 5 from J; bases not matched to a gene: 13.